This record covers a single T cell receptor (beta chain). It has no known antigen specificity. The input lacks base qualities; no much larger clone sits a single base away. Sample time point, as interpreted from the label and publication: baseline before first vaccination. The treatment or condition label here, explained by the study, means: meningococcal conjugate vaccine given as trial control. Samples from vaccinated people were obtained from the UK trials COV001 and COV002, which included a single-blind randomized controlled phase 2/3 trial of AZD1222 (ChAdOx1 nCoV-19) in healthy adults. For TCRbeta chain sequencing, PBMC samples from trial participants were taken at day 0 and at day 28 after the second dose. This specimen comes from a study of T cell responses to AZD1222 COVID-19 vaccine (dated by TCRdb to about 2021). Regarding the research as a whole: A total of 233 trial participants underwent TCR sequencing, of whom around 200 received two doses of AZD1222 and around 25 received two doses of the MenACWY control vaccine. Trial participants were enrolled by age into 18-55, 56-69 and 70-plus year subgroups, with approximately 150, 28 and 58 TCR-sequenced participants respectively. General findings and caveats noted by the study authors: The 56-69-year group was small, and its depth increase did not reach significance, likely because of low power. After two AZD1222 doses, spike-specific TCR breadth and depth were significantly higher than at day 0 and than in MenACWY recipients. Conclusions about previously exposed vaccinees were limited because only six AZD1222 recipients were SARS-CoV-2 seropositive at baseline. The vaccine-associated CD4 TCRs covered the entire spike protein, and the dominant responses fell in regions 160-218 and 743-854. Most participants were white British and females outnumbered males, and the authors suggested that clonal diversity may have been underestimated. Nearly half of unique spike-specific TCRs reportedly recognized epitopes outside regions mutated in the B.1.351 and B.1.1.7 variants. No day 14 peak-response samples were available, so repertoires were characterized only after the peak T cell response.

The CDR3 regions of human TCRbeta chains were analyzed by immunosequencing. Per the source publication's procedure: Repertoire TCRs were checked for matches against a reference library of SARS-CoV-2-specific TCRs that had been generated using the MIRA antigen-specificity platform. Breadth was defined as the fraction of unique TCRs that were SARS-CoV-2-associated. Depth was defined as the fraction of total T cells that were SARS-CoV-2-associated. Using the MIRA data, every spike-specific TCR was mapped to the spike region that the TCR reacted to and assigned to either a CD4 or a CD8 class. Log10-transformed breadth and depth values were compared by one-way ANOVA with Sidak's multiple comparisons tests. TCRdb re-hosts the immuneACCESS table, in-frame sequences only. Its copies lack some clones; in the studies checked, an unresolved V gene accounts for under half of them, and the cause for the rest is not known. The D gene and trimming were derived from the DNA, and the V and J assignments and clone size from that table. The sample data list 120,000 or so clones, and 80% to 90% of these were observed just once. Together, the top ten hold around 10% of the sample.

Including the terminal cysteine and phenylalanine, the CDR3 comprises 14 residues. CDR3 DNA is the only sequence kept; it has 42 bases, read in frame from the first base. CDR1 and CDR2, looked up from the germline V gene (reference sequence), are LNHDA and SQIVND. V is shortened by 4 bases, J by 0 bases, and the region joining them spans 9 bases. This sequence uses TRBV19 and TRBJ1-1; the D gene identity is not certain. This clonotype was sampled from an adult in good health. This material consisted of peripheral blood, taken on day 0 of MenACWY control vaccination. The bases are TGTGCCAGTAGTAGGCAGTCGTTGAACACTGAAGCTTTCTTT. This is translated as CASSRQSLNTEAFF.